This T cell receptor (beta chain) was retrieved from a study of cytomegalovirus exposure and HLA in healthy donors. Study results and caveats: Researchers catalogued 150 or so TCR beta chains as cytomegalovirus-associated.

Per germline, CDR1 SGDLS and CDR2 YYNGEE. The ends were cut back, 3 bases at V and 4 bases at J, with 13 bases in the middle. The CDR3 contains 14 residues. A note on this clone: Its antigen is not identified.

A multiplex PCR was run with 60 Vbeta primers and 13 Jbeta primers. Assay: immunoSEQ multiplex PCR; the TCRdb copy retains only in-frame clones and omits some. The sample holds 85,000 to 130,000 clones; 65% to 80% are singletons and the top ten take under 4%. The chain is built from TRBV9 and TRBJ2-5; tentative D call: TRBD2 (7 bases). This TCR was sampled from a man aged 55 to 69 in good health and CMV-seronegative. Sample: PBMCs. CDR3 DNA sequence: TGTGCCAGCAGCGGGAGAGGGGGGGGAGAGACCCAGTACTTC. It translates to CASSGRGGGETQYF.